This T cell receptor beta chain was recovered during a study of CDR3 diversity in severe acne (dated by TCRdb to the late 2010s). Ends trimmed: V by 5 bases, J by 2 bases; bases unmatched to a gene: 13. Looking up the germline V gene yields CDR1 SNHLY and CDR2 FYNNEI. The CDR3 sequence holds 17 residues, the cysteine and phenylalanine included. Only CDR3 DNA remains: 51 bases, in frame from the first base. The table lists this clonotype with many counts. The antigen it recognizes is unknown. Base qualities are missing; no much larger clone stands one base away. Library generation was performed with PCR. The listed sequencing device is Illumina HiSeq 2000. The public reads were reprocessed in TCRdb via fastp at Q25 and MiXCR, keeping in-frame beta chains. Every entry covers one CDR3 protein and lists the most common genes and DNA from its rows. The sample yields fewer than 100,000 distinct CDR3 sequences; roughly 51% were counted once. The ten largest clones add up to 14% of the sample.

The clonotype originates from a male donor in good health, without acne. The chain joins TRBV2 to TRBJ2-7; 9 of the junction bases match TRBD1. The sample was blood. In nucleotides, the sequence is TGTGCCAGCAGTAAAGGATTTACAGGGGGCCCTACCTACGAGCAGTACTTC. It specifies CASSKGFTGGPTYEQYF.